This T cell receptor (beta chain) originates from a study of T cell changes during pregnancy in multiple sclerosis. V was pared by 5 bases and J by 3 bases, with 19 bases of the junction left unmatched. Germline lookup yields CDR1 GTSNPN and CDR2 SVGIG (reference sequence). The CDR3 totals 18 residues. Sequencing used immunoSEQ multiplex PCR; TCRdb keeps in-frame clones, though not all of them. Of about 45,000 clones in the sample, roughly 93% were seen once. This TCR derives from a female donor with multiple sclerosis, enrolled in a pregnancy study. The sequenced sample was PBMCs (not recorded whether the cells were cultured). The chain links TRBV30 to TRBJ2-7; 10 bases align to TRBD2. As DNA, the CDR3 is TGTGCCTGGGGGTTCCCCCTTTGGACTAGCGGCGACTTCTACGAGCAGTACTTC. Protein sequence: CAWGFPLWTSGDFYEQYF.